These T cell receptor beta chains were read from a single sample in a study of persistence of HIV-infected CD4 T cells. These TCRs are of unknown antigen specificity. TCRdb keeps only in-frame clones here, not all; method: immunoSEQ multiplex PCR. Counted here are around 60,000 clones, 70% to 75% occurring once; the ten biggest clones make up about 1.8%. The source was CD4+ T cells sorted from PBMCs after roughly 20-hour stimulation, collected from a patient who received antiretroviral therapy. Receptors were obtained from an adult man with HIV who was CMV-seropositive. CDR3s leave out the opening cysteine and the closing phenylalanine or tryptophan.

TRBJ2-1,TRBV7-9,ASSPGLGEGNEQF
TRBJ2-7,TRBV28,ASSSSRPPREQY
TRBJ2-1,TRBV18,ASSPIAPGTYNEQF
TRBJ2-1,TRBV5-4,ASSLASGGANNEQF
TRBJ1-3,TRBV6-6,ASSYRGSGNTIY
TRBJ2-7,TRBV9,ASSVDATGGIYEQY
TRBJ1-2,TRBV5-5,ASSPGQGNYGYT
TRBJ1-2,TRBV3-1/TRBV3-2,ASSPFAQGGDNYGYT
TRBJ1-1,TRBV6-6,ASSTGQSQGGAF
TRBJ1-5,TRBV6-5,ASSPGQAQYQPQH
TRBJ2-5,TRBV29-1,SSRDRPQETQY
TRBJ2-3,TRBV10-2,ASRDVADTQY
TRBJ1-5,TRBV19,ASSIASGAGQPQH
TRBJ2-1,TRBV27,ASSLWGPYNEQF
TRBJ2-4,TRBV7-2,ASSFEAGARNIQY
TRBJ2-5,TRBV19,ASSRAGGQETQY
TRBJ2-1,TRBV11-2,ASSTRGDREQF